Listed below are T cell receptor beta chains from one sample, sequenced in a study of graft-versus-host responses after intestinal transplantation. The antigens these receptors bind are not known. The repertoire was sequenced with immunoSEQ multiplex PCR; TCRdb's copy has only in-frame clones and lacks some. The sample includes around 120,000 clones, 90% to 95% seen only once; the top ten take around 0.12%. The sequencing used unstimulated CD4+ T cells sorted from spleen or lymph node cells, collected before intestinal transplant. These receptor sequences come from a human donor who received an intestinal transplant. The CDR3 runs from the conserved cysteine through the conserved F or W. The order of the fields is clone size, V gene, D gene, J gene, CDR3 protein, CDR3 DNA. The D gene is left open where the match is weak. Not every row has a clone size; where given, it reads once, few, many or a size class.

NA	TRBV28	TRBD2	TRBJ2-7	CASLAGKPYEQYF	TGTGCCAGCCTAGCGGGAAAACCCTACGAGCAGTACTTC
NA	TRBV19	TRBD2	TRBJ2-2	CASSIDGSGRGIGELFF	TGTGCCAGTAGTATAGATGGTAGCGGGAGAGGTATCGGGGAGCTGTTTTTT
NA	TRBV6-5	NA	TRBJ1-2	CASSYSGGAVYGYTF	TGTGCCAGCAGTTACTCAGGGGGGGCCGTCTATGGCTACACCTTC
NA	TRBV7-3	NA	TRBJ1-4	CASARTINEKLFF	TGTGCCAGCGCGAGGACTATTAATGAAAAACTGTTTTTT
NA	TRBV10-2	TRBD1	TRBJ2-7	CASRTGTGRYEQYF	TGCGCCAGCAGGACCGGGACAGGGAGGTACGAGCAGTACTTC
NA	TRBV5-1	TRBD2	TRBJ2-5	CASSLGLAGQETQYF	TGCGCCAGCAGTCTCGGACTAGCGGGACAAGAGACCCAGTACTTC
NA	TRBV5-4	NA	TRBJ1-2	CASSLGQVRDYGYTF	TGTGCCAGCAGCTTGGGCCAGGTCCGGGACTATGGCTACACCTTC
NA	TRBV9	TRBD2	TRBJ2-5	CASSRGTSGAETQYF	TGTGCCAGCAGCAGAGGGACTAGCGGGGCAGAGACCCAGTACTTC
NA	TRBV10-2	NA	TRBJ2-7	CASSESTYEQYF	TGCGCCAGCAGTGAGTCAACCTACGAGCAGTACTTC
NA	TRBV18	NA	TRBJ1-2	CASSPRAGGEGGYTF	TGTGCCAGCTCACCCCGGGCTGGGGGTGAAGGAGGCTACACCTTC
NA	TRBV6-5	TRBD1	TRBJ1-1	CASSYNQPGQPEAFF	TGTGCCAGCAGTTACAACCAACCGGGACAGCCTGAAGCTTTCTTT
NA	TRBV6-1	NA	TRBJ2-5	CASNLGGLETQYF	TGTGCCAGCAACTTGGGGGGACTGGAGACCCAGTACTTC
once	TRBV5-1	NA	TRBJ2-5	CASSLGAGAGETQYF	TGCGCCAGCAGCTTGGGTGCAGGGGCAGGGGAGACCCAGTACTTC
NA	TRBV15	NA	TRBJ2-2	CATSRVGGGELFF	TGTGCCACCAGCAGAGTTGGAGGCGGAGAGCTGTTTTTT
few	TRBV29-1	TRBD2	TRBJ2-1	CSASVGRVPNSYNEQFF	TGCAGCGCCTCAGTTGGGAGGGTTCCTAACTCCTACAATGAGCAGTTCTTC
NA	TRBV5-1	NA	TRBJ2-7	CASSFRTETLSYEQYF	TGCGCCAGCAGCTTCCGGACAGAAACTCTCTCCTACGAGCAGTACTTC
NA	TRBV19	NA	TRBJ1-5	CASSSGSGRSNQPQHF	TGTGCCAGTAGTAGCGGGTCAGGAAGGAGCAATCAGCCCCAGCATTTT
NA	TRBV7-3	TRBD1	TRBJ2-1	CASSLSPGTGSYDNEQFF	TGTGCCAGCAGCCTAAGTCCCGGGACAGGGAGCTATGACAATGAGCAGTTCTTC
NA	TRBV18	NA	TRBJ1-5	CASSPRTVRPYSNQPQHF	TGTGCCAGCTCACCTCGAACAGTCCGACCTTATAGCAATCAGCCCCAGCATTTT
NA	TRBV20-1	NA	TRBJ2-7	CSARGQNEQYF	TGCAGTGCTAGAGGACAAAACGAGCAGTACTTC
NA	TRBV4-2	TRBD2	TRBJ2-1	CASSVATSEGSSRNEQFF	TGTGCCAGCAGTGTTGCTACTAGCGAGGGTTCGAGCAGGAATGAGCAGTTCTTC
NA	TRBV11-2	NA	TRBJ2-3	CASSLRWDTLGDTQYF	TGTGCCAGCAGCTTGAGATGGGATACCTTAGGGGATACGCAGTATTTT
once	TRBV28	TRBD2	TRBJ2-1	CASSFLVREGPGSAEQFF	TGTGCCAGCAGTTTCCTTGTACGGGAGGGCCCAGGTTCGGCTGAGCAGTTCTTC
NA	TRBV18	TRBD1	TRBJ1-3	CASSPGQFSGNTIYF	TGTGCCAGCTCACCGGGACAGTTCTCTGGAAACACCATATATTTT
NA	TRBV7-3	NA	TRBJ2-2	CASSLYVMDRLFF	TGTGCCAGCAGCTTATATGTAATGGACAGGCTGTTTTTT
NA	TRBV12-5	NA	TRBJ1-1	CASGPPLGTEAFF	TGTGCTAGTGGCCCCCCCCTTGGCACTGAAGCTTTCTTT
NA	TRBV7-3	NA	TRBJ2-3	CASSADTDTQYF	TGTGCCAGCAGCGCTGACACAGATACGCAGTATTTT
NA	TRBV5-1	TRBD1	TRBJ2-2	CASSLGQGSGELFF	TGCGCCAGCAGCTTGGGACAGGGCTCCGGGGAGCTGTTTTTT
once	TRBV7-3	NA	TRBJ1-3	CASSLTGSGNTIYF	TGTGCCAGCAGCTTAACAGGATCTGGAAACACCATATATTTT
NA	TRBV19	NA	TRBJ2-1	CASSIDLASRGIDNEQFF	TGTGCCAGTAGTATAGATTTGGCGTCCCGAGGGATTGACAATGAGCAGTTCTTC
NA	TRBV14	TRBD1	TRBJ2-3	CASSLTGTVNTDTQYF	TGTGCCAGCAGCCTTACCGGGACAGTGAACACAGATACGCAGTATTTT
NA	TRBV19	TRBD2	TRBJ2-7	CASSRGGLSSYEQYF	TGTGCCAGTAGTCGGGGGGGCCTCAGCTCCTACGAGCAGTACTTC
once	TRBV19	NA	TRBJ2-1	CASSGAAHPYNEQFF	TGTGCCAGTAGTGGGGCGGCCCACCCCTACAATGAGCAGTTCTTC
NA	TRBV5-1	NA	TRBJ2-1	CASSLEGAAFF	TGCGCCAGCAGCTTGGAAGGTGCCGCGTTCTTC
NA	TRBV11-2	NA	TRBJ2-1	CASSLDREREQFF	TGTGCCAGCAGCTTAGATCGGGAAAGAGAGCAGTTCTTC
once	TRBV6-1	TRBD1	TRBJ1-1	CASRVPQGAEAFF	TGTGCCAGCAGGGTCCCACAGGGGGCTGAAGCTTTCTTT
NA	TRBV6-1	NA	TRBJ1-2	CASSDRVGTNYGYTF	TGTGCCAGCAGTGACAGGGTAGGGACTAACTATGGCTACACCTTC
NA	TRBV7-8	TRBD2	TRBJ2-5	CASSSRLAGGGETQYF	TGTGCCAGCAGCTCGCGACTAGCGGGAGGGGGAGAGACCCAGTACTTC
NA	TRBV6-5	NA	TRBJ2-1	CASATGTEVNEQFF	TGTGCCAGCGCGACCGGGACTGAGGTCAATGAGCAGTTCTTC
NA	TRBV7-9	TRBD2	TRBJ2-7	CASSLPPVAGVPKEQYF	TGTGCCAGCAGCTTGCCCCCTGTAGCGGGAGTACCGAAAGAGCAGTACTTC
NA	TRBV9	NA	TRBJ2-2	CASSPELYTGELFF	TGTGCCAGCAGCCCTGAACTATACACCGGGGAGCTGTTTTTT
NA	TRBV7-9	TRBD1	TRBJ2-2	CASSRTGMWSGELFF	TGTGCCAGCAGCCGGACAGGGATGTGGTCCGGGGAGCTGTTTTTT
NA	TRBV27	NA	TRBJ2-2	CASHFRATSTGELFF	TGTGCCAGCCACTTTAGGGCCACTTCCACCGGGGAGCTGTTTTTT
NA	TRBV18	NA	TRBJ2-2	CASSPLPSSNTGELFF	TGTGCCAGCTCACCACTTCCCAGCTCGAACACCGGGGAGCTGTTTTTT
once	TRBV9	NA	TRBJ2-3	CASSVRGTGNTQYF	TGTGCCAGCAGCGTAAGGGGGACCGGGAATACGCAGTATTTT
NA	TRBV7-8	NA	TRBJ1-5	CASSFLGVMSNQPQHF	TGTGCCAGCAGCTTTTTAGGAGTGATGAGCAATCAGCCCCAGCATTTT
NA	TRBV5-6	TRBD2	TRBJ2-1	CASSYARLAGGRDEQFF	TGTGCCAGCAGCTACGCCCGACTAGCGGGAGGTAGGGATGAGCAGTTCTTC
NA	TRBV30	TRBD2	TRBJ2-1	CAWSEGTSGGNEQFF	TGTGCCTGGAGTGAAGGGACTAGCGGGGGCAATGAGCAGTTCTTC
NA	TRBV5-6	TRBD2	TRBJ2-7	CASSRTSGSYEQYF	TGTGCCAGCAGCCGGACTAGCGGCTCCTACGAGCAGTACTTC
NA	TRBV5-1	TRBD2	TRBJ2-4	CASSPRTSGRTENIQYF	TGCGCCAGCAGCCCACGGACTAGCGGGAGGACGGAAAACATTCAGTACTTC
NA	TRBV7-6	NA	TRBJ2-4	CASSPSPLAKNIQYF	TGTGCCAGCAGCCCCTCTCCCCTAGCCAAAAACATTCAGTACTTC
NA	TRBV9	TRBD2	TRBJ2-3	CASSTSGGVSTDTQYF	TGTGCCAGCAGCACAAGTGGGGGGGTAAGCACAGATACGCAGTATTTT